One and the same sample provided the 2 T cell receptor beta chains below, sequenced in a study of human T cells and chemical hapten exposure. The time point: patch test 2, 6 weeks after DPC sensitization. The treatment denotes: therapeutic diphenylcyclopropenone sensitization with weekly scalp DPC. MiXCR, run by TCRdb on the RACE reads, gives a single entry per CDR3 protein. The repertoire holds more than 75,000 distinct CDR3 sequences, with about 9.3% as singletons. The source material was whole blood, sampled in connection with sensitization to the hapten diphenylcyclopropenone (DPC). The receptors stem from a woman aged 40 to 50 with alopecia areata. Some clones in this sample may be carry-over from other donors' samples.

This chain uses TRBV4-3 with TRBJ2-7; D ambiguous. This CDR3 is built from 13 residues. The V gene's germline CDR1 is LGHNA and CDR2 YSLEER. Trimming shortened V by 0 bases and J by 5 bases, and 8 bases separated the two germline ends. CDR3 protein: CASSQDLGNEQYF. The CDR3 region has the DNA TGCGCCAGCAGCCAAGATCTGGGGAACGAGCAGTACTTC.

The rearrangement links TRBV11-2 to TRBJ1-1; weak D call: TRBD1 (5 bases). CDR3 length: 14 residues. V lost 5 bases and J 4 bases, leaving 14 bases between the germline ends. The germline V gene encodes CDR1 SGHAT and CDR2 FQNNGV. The CDR3 loop reads CASSPGHRGTEAFF. Written as DNA, the CDR3 is TGTGCCAGCAGCCCGGGGCACCGGGGCACTGAAGCTTTCTTT.